These T cell receptor beta chains were read from a single sample in a study of shared clonotypes between healthy human individuals. TCRdb keeps only in-frame clones here, not all; method: immunoSEQ multiplex PCR. This sample has more than 1.2 million clones, with 98% found just once. The sample was naive CD4+ T cells sorted from blood. The receptors shown here come from a man in his thirties or forties in good health. Both conserved end residues are part of each CDR3. D genes are given only for firm matches. Clone sizes are given selectively: once, few, many, or a class where the clone is expanded.

cdr3_aa: CASSPGQGWETQYF; cdr3_nt: TGTGCCAGCTCACCCGGACAGGGTTGGGAGACCCAGTACTTC; v_call: TRBV18; d_call: TRBD1; j_call: TRBJ2-5; clone_size: .
cdr3_aa: CASSYGGSNQPQHF; cdr3_nt: TGTGCCAGCAGTTACGGGGGGAGCAATCAGCCCCAGCATTTT; v_call: TRBV6-5; d_call: .; j_call: TRBJ1-5; clone_size: .
cdr3_aa: CASSLFYNEQFF; cdr3_nt: TGTGCCAGCAGTTTGTTCTACAATGAGCAGTTCTTC; v_call: TRBV28; d_call: .; j_call: TRBJ2-1; clone_size: .
cdr3_aa: CASSLVRTSIQETQYF; cdr3_nt: TGTGCTAGCAGCTTAGTTCGGACCTCGATTCAAGAGACCCAGTACTTC; v_call: TRBV7-7; d_call: .; j_call: TRBJ2-5; clone_size: .
cdr3_aa: CASSLAGFEQFF; cdr3_nt: TGTGCCAGCAGCTTAGCGGGGTTTGAGCAGTTCTTC; v_call: TRBV11-3; d_call: .; j_call: TRBJ2-1; clone_size: .
cdr3_aa: CASSSPSGISNQPQHF; cdr3_nt: TGTGCCAGCAGTTCTCCCTCCGGGATCAGCAATCAGCCCCAGCATTTT; v_call: TRBV28; d_call: .; j_call: TRBJ1-5; clone_size: .
cdr3_aa: CASSSDGGHGETQYF; cdr3_nt: TGTGCCAGTAGCTCCGATGGGGGGCATGGCGAGACCCAGTACTTC; v_call: TRBV19; d_call: .; j_call: TRBJ2-5; clone_size: .
cdr3_aa: CASSLLWGSSSYNEQFF; cdr3_nt: TGTGCCAGCAGCTTATTATGGGGGTCAAGCTCCTACAATGAGCAGTTCTTC; v_call: TRBV11-1; d_call: .; j_call: TRBJ2-1; clone_size: .
cdr3_aa: CASSQVGITNQPQHF; cdr3_nt: TGCGCCAGCAGCCAAGTTGGTATAACCAATCAGCCCCAGCATTTT; v_call: TRBV4-1; d_call: .; j_call: TRBJ1-5; clone_size: .
cdr3_aa: CASSSGLAGVTDTQYF; cdr3_nt: TGTGCCAGCAGTTCAGGACTAGCGGGAGTTACAGATACGCAGTATTTT; v_call: TRBV6-5; d_call: TRBD2; j_call: TRBJ2-3; clone_size: once